These 9 T cell receptor beta chains were all obtained from the same sample, sequenced in a study of healthy donors' naive CD4 and CD8 T cells. Each TCR library used 400 to 600 ng of total RNA and a linear amplification protocol. MiXCR, applied by TCRdb to the reads, yields one record per CDR3 protein. The data show around 180,000 distinct CDR3 sequences, with around 80% seen just once and roughly 2.4% held by the top ten. The sequenced sample consisted of naive CD4+ and CD8+ T cells sorted from blood, pooled from several donors. The receptors originated from a pool of human donors in good health; the sample pools cells from several healthy donors.

V and J are TRBV4-3 and TRBJ2-3, with a possible D match to TRBD2 (6 bases). Germline assignment: CDR1 LGHNA and CDR2 YSLEER. The CDR3 spans 17 residues. V was cut by 4 bases and J by 1 base, with 18 bases left in between. In nucleotides, the CDR3 is TGCGCCAGCAGCCGCGCGGGGACGGGAGTGGGCACAGATACGCAGTATTTT. Translation gives CASSRAGTGVGTDTQYF.

The chain couples TRBV26 to TRBJ1-1; the DNA was not used to check the table's D call, TRBD1. TRBV26 is a documented pseudogene. The CDR3 totals 15 residues. The CDR3: CAIADRGSWNTEAFF. The CDR3 nucleotides are TGTGCTATAGCCGATAGGGGGTCGTGGAACACTGAAGCTTTCTTT.

The chain recombines TRBV29-1 with TRBJ2-1; D may be TRBD2 (6 bases). V lost 2 bases to trimming and J lost 5 bases, with 13 bases between them. Germline V CDR1 and CDR2: SQVTM, ANQGSEA. The length of the CDR3 is 14 residues. For the CDR3, the DNA is TGCAGCGTTGAAAGACTAGGACTTCACAATGAGCAGTTCTTC. It yields the protein CSVERLGLHNEQFF.

The rearrangement links TRBV29-1 to TRBJ2-1, with a weak D call TRBD1 (5 bases). Trimming took off 3 bases at V and 10 bases at J, with 7 bases between the two ends. This CDR3 is 10 amino acids long. Germline CDR1 and CDR2: SQVTM and ANQGSEA. CDR3 DNA: TGCAGCGTTGATAGGGGAGAGCAGTTCTTC. Protein sequence: CSVDRGEQFF.

V is TRBV7-8 and J is TRBJ2-3, with D perhaps matching TRBD2 (5 bases). Trimming pared 2 bases from V and 5 bases from J, leaving 11 bases between. The CDR3 consists of 14 residues. Germline CDR1 SGHVS, CDR2 FQNEAQ. The CDR3 region is CASSLLSAGDTQYF. The CDR3 DNA reads as TGTGCCAGCAGCTTACTTAGTGCGGGAGATACGCAGTATTTT.

The rearrangement links TRBV27 to TRBJ2-1; D remains ambiguous. Germline CDR1 and CDR2: MNHEY and SMNVEV (reference sequence). V dropped 6 bases and J dropped 3 bases, with 12 bases sitting between them. CDR3 length: 14 amino acids. For the CDR3, the DNA is TGTGCCAGCAGACGCACGATTAACTACAATGAGCAGTTCTTC. It translates to CASRRTINYNEQFF.

The V and J genes are TRBV29-1 and TRBJ2-7, with 8 bases that match TRBD1. Germline V gives CDR1 SQVTM, CDR2 ANQGSEA. The CDR3 length is 15 residues. The V gene end was trimmed by 0 bases and the J gene end by 1 base; junction bases not matched to a gene: 5. The CDR3 DNA is TGCAGCGTTGAAGATGAGACAGGGGAATCCTACGAGCAGTACTTC. Its protein is CSVEDETGESYEQYF.

The CDR3 coding sequence is TGTGCCAGCAGTCGTAGCGGGGGGATACCCAATGAGCAGTTCTTC. This sequence encodes CASSRSGGIPNEQFF. This sequence joins TRBV12-3 or TRBV12-4 and TRBJ2-1; 10 positions agree with TRBD2. There are 15 residues in the CDR3. With V trimmed by 5 bases and J by 6 bases, 7 bases remained unmatched.

This clonotype was counted a few times. V usage is TRBV29-1 and J usage is TRBJ2-7; D gene ambiguous. This CDR3 has 12 residues. V lost 0 bases to trimming and J lost 3 bases, with 6 bases between them. Germline V gene lookup returns CDR1 SQVTM and CDR2 ANQGSEA. DNA of the CDR3: TGCAGCGTTGAAGAATACAACTACGAGCAGTACTTC. Translating gives CSVEEYNYEQYF.